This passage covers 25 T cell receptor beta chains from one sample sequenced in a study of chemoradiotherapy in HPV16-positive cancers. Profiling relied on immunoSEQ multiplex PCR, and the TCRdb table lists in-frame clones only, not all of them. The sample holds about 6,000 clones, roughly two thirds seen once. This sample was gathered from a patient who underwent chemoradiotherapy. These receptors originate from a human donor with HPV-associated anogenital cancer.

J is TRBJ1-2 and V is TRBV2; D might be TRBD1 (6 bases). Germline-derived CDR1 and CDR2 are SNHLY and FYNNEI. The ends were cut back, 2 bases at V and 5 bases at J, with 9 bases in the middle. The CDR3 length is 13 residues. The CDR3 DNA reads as TGTGCCAGCAGTGAATGGGGGGCGTATGGCTACACCTTC. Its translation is CASSEWGAYGYTF.

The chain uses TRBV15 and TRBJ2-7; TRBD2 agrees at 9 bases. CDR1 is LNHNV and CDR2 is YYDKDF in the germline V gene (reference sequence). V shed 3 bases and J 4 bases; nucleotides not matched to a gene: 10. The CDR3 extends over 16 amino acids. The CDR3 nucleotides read TGTGCCACCAGCAGGTCAGCGGGGGGAAACTTATACGAGCAGTACTTC. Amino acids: CATSRSAGGNLYEQYF.

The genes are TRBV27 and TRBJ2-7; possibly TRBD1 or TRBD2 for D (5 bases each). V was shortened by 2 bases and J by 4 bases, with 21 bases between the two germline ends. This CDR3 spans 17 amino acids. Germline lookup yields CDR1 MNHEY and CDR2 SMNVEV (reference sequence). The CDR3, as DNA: TGTGCCAGCAGTTTAGTCGCAGGGAGTAGGCATGGGTACGAGCAGTACTTC. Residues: CASSLVAGSRHGYEQYF.

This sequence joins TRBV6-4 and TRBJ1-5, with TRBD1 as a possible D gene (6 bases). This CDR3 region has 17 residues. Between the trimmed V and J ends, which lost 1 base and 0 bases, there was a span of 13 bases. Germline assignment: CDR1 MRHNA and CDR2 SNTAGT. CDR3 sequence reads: CASSDCGQFYSNQPQHF. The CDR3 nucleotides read TGTGCCAGCAGTGACTGCGGACAGTTCTATAGCAATCAGCCCCAGCATTTT.

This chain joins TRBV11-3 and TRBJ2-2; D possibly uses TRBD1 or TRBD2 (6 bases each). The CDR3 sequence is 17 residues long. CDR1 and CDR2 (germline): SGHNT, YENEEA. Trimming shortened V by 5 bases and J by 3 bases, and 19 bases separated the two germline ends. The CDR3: CASSRKSGGADTGELFF. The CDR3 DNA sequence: TGTGCCAGCAGCCGGAAATCCGGGGGCGCGGACACCGGGGAGCTGTTTTTT.

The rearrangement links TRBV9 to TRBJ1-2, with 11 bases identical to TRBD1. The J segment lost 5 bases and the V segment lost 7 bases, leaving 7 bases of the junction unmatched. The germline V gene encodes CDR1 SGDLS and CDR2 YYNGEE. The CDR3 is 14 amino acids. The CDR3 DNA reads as TGTGCCAGCTCAGGGGACAGGGGGTTTTATGGCTACACCTTC. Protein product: CASSGDRGFYGYTF.

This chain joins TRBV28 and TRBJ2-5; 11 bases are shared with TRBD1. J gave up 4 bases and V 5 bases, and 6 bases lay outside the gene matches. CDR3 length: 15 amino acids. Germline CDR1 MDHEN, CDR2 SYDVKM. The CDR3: CASSPGQGARETQYF. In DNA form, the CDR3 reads TGTGCCAGCAGTCCCGGACAGGGGGCCCGAGAGACCCAGTACTTC. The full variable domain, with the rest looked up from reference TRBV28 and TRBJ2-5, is DVKVTQSSRYLVKRTGEKVFLECVQDMDHENMFWYRQDPGLGLRLIYFSYDVKMKEKGDIPEGYSVSREKKERFSLILESASTNQTSMYLCASSPGQGARETQYFGPGTRLLVL.

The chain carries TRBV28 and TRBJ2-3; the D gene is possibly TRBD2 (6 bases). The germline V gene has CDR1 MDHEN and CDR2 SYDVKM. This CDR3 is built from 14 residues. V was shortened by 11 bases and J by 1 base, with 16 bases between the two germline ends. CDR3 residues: CARPGTPCTDTQYF. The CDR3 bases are TGTGCCCGACCCGGGACTCCTTGCACAGATACGCAGTATTTT.

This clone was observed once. The CDR3 spells CASSQDQGPNEKLFF. In DNA, the CDR3 is TGCGCCAGCAGCCAAGACCAGGGCCCTAATGAAAAACTGTTTTTT. The chain recombines TRBV4-3 with TRBJ1-4, with D perhaps matching TRBD1 (5 bases). This CDR3 comprises 15 residues. Trimming shortened V by 0 bases and J by 3 bases, and 8 bases separated the two germline ends. CDR1 is LGHNA, CDR2 YSLEER, per germline.

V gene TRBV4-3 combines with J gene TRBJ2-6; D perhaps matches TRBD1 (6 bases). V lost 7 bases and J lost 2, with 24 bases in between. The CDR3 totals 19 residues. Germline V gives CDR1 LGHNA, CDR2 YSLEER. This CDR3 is CASTRTGNLGFAGANVLTF. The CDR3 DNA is TGCGCCAGCACCCGAACAGGGAATTTGGGCTTCGCTGGGGCCAACGTCCTGACTTTC.

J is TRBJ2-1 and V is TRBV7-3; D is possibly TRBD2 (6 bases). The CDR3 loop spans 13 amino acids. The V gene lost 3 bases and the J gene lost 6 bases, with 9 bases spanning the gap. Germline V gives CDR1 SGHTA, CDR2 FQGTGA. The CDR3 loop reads CASSFRGGNEQFF. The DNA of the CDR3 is TGTGCCAGCAGCTTCCGGGGAGGCAATGAGCAGTTCTTC.

CDR3 sequence: CASSSPTGEMRETQYF. The DNA of the CDR3 is TGCGCCAGCAGCTCCCCCACGGGAGAGATGCGCGAGACCCAGTACTTC. This chain links TRBV5-1 with TRBJ2-5; tentative D call: TRBD2 (6 bases). V lost 3 bases, J lost 5 bases, and 20 bases lay in between. Germline CDR1 is SGHRS and CDR2 is YFSETQ. The CDR3 sequence is 16 residues long.

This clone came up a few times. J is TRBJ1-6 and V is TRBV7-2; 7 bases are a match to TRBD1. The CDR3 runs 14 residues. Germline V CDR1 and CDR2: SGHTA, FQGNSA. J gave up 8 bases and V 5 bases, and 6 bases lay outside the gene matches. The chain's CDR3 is CASSNRGSYSPLHF. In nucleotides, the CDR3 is TGTGCCAGCAGCAACAGGGGATCGTATTCACCCCTCCACTTT.

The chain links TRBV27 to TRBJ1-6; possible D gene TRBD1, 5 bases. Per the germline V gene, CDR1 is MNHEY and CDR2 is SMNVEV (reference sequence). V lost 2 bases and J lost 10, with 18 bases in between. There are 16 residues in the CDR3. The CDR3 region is CASSLRGSAGKSPLHF. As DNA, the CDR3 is TGTGCCAGCAGTTTAAGGGGCTCGGCAGGGAAATCACCCCTCCACTTT.

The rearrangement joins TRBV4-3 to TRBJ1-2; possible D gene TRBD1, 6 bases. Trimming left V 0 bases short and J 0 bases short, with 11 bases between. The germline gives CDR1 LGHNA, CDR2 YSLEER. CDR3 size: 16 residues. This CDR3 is CASSQDWAGANYGYTF. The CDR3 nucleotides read TGCGCCAGCAGCCAAGATTGGGCAGGGGCTAACTATGGCTACACCTTC.

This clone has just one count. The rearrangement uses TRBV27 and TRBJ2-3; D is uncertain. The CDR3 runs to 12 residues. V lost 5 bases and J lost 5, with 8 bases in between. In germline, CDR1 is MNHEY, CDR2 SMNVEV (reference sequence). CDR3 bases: TGTGCCAGCAGTCCGAATGGAGATACGCAGTATTTT. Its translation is CASSPNGDTQYF.

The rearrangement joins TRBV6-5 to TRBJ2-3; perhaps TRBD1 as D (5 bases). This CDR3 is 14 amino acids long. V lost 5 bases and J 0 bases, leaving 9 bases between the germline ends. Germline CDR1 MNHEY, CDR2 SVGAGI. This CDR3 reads CASSRQFSTDTQYF. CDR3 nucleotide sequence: TGTGCCAGCAGTCGACAGTTTAGCACAGATACGCAGTATTTT.

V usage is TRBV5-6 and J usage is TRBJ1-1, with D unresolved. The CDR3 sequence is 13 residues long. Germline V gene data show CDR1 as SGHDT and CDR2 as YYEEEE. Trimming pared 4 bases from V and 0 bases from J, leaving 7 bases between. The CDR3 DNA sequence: TGTGCCAGCAGCCTAAGACTGAACACTGAAGCTTTCTTT. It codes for CASSLRLNTEAFF.

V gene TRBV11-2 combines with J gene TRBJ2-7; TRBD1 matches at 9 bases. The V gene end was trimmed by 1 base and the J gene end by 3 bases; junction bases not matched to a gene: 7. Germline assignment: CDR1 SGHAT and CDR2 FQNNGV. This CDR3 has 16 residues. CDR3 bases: TGTGCCAGCAGCTTAGCGTCGGGACAGGGCCTCTACGAGCAGTACTTC. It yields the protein CASSLASGQGLYEQYF.

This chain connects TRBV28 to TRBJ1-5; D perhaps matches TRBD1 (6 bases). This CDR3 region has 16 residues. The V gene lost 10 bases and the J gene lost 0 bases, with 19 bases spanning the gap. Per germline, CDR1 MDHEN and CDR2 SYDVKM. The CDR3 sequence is CATRGRGRNSNQPQHF. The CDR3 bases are TGTGCCACCCGTGGCAGGGGCCGAAATAGCAATCAGCCCCAGCATTTT.

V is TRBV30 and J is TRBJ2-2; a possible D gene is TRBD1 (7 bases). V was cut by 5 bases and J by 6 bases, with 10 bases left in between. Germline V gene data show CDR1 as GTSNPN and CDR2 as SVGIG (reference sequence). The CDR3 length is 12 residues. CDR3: CAWDREAGELFF. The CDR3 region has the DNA TGTGCCTGGGACAGGGAGGCCGGGGAGCTGTTTTTT.

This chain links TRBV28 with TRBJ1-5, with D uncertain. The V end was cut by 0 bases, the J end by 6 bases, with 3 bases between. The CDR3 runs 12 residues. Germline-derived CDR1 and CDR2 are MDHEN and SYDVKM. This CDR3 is CASSLWGQPQHF. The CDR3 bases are TGTGCCAGCAGTTTATGGGGTCAGCCCCAGCATTTT.

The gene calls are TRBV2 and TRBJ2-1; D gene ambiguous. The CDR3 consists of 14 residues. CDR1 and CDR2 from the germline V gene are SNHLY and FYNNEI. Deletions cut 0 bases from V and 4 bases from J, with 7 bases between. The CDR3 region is CASSEASRYNEQFF. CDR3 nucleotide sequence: TGTGCCAGCAGTGAAGCAAGTAGGTACAATGAGCAGTTCTTC.

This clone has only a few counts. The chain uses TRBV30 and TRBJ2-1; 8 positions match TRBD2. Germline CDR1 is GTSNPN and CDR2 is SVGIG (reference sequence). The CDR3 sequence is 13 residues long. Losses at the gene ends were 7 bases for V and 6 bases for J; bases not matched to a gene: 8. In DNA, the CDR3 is TGTGCCTCGACTAGCGAGAATGGCAATGAGCAGTTCTTC. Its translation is CASTSENGNEQFF.

CDR3 in amino acids: CASSERVLAGADTQYF. CDR3 nucleotides: TGTGCCAGCAGTGAAAGAGTACTAGCGGGGGCAGATACGCAGTATTTT. The V gene is TRBV6-1, the J gene TRBJ2-3, with 11 bases that match TRBD2. The CDR3 has 16 residues. V shed 2 bases and J 4 bases; nucleotides not matched to a gene: 5. Germline lookup yields CDR1 MNHNS and CDR2 SASEGT.